This T cell receptor (beta chain) was observed in a study of cytomegalovirus exposure and HLA in healthy donors. General study points: When a later analysis was performed, an Asian-associated ancestry cluster reportedly had fewer N-insertions than the approximately 700-donor mean. Researchers had no immune exposure information except CMV serostatus available. Researchers counted roughly 150 TCR beta chains as cytomegalovirus-associated. Presence/absence analyses assumed roughly uniform sequencing depth across donors.

Primers: 60 Vbeta forward and 13 Jbeta reverse. Sequenced by immunoSEQ multiplex PCR; TCRdb stores in-frame clones only, minus some. The sample carries 75,000 to 80,000 clones, over 60% recorded once. Per the germline V gene, CDR1 is SGHDN and CDR2 is FVKESK. The length of the CDR3 is 16 residues. The V gene lost 0 bases and the J gene lost 0 bases, with 9 bases spanning the gap. There are a few counts of this clone. The antigen is not known. The same CDR3 can be traced to other DNA sequences in this sample. This receptor was taken from a male donor in good health and CMV-seropositive. Material: PBMCs. The gene calls are TRBV14 and TRBJ2-1, with a weak D call TRBD2 (5 bases). The CDR3 nucleotides are TGTGCCAGCAGCCAAGATCCAGCGGACTCCTACAATGAGCAGTTCTTC. It translates to CASSQDPADSYNEQFF.